This T cell receptor beta chain originates from a study of T cells in Graves' hyperthyroidism and ophthalmopathy. Whole-study findings and limits: Blood also carried most thyroid clonotypes expanded above 0.001. Ophthalmopathy was told apart from stable hyperthyroidism by a 13 V-J model. The model's output predicted ophthalmopathy at a median of roughly seven months prior to onset.

Authors of the study amplified TCR beta CDR3 regions from RNA transcripts. In the first-round RT-PCR of the TCR CDR3, the HTBI primer set was used. In TCRdb, the multiplex PCR reads were re-called with MiXCR into one record per CDR3 protein. This table has hundreds of thousands of distinct CDR3 sequences, just over 35% appearing once. The CDR3 sequence is 14 residues long. Germline values: CDR1 SGHTA, CDR2 FQGNSA. Deletions cut 5 bases from V and 6 bases from J, with 13 bases between. This clonotype appeared many times. Antigen specificity is unknown. The rearrangement uses TRBV7-2 and TRBJ1-4; maybe TRBD1 (5 bases). Sequencing was carried out using blood. The TCR comes from a woman in her 40s with Graves' hyperthyroidism. The CDR3 DNA follows: TGTGCCAGCAGCCGCAGGGCCCTAGATGAAAAACTGTTTTTT. Protein sequence: CASSRRALDEKLFF.